The clone carrying this TCR beta chain was observed at least ten times. Germline-derived CDR1 and CDR2 are MNHNY and SVGAGI (reference sequence). This CDR3 region has 12 residues. V was cut by 7 bases and J by 5 bases, with 9 bases left in between. This sample is part of a study of CD8+ T cells in alopecia areata. Reverse transcription of extracted RNA yielded cDNA, which provided the sequencing template. TCRdb's table, derived via immunoSEQ multiplex PCR, lists solely in-frame clones and lacks some. In the table there are about 200,000 clones, less than 45% of which are singletons. Regarding treatment: oral pan-JAK inhibitor, 5-10 mg twice daily. Punch biopsies of lesional scalp, plus peripheral blood, were taken from alopecia areata patients.

The TCR was taken from a human donor with alopecia areata. The sample here was CD4+ T cells sorted from blood, taken at approximately week 30, from a patient treated with tofacitinib. This rearrangement joins TRBV6-6 to TRBJ2-1, with D perhaps TRBD2 (5 bases). The CDR3 DNA follows: TGTGCCAGCAACCACGGGGACAATGAGCAGTTCTTC. It is translated as CASNHGDNEQFF.